This is a list of T cell receptor beta chains from one sample in a study of shared clonotypes between healthy human individuals. TCRdb's copy holds only in-frame clones and misses some; the assay was immunoSEQ multiplex PCR. Counted here are 560,000 or so clones, about 96% occurring once; the ten biggest clones make up less than 0.12%. The source material was naive CD8+ T cells sorted from blood. The receptors stem from a woman aged 30 to 39 in good health. The CDR3 runs from the conserved cysteine through the conserved F or W. The D gene is left open where the match is weak. Some rows mark clone size as missing; the rest say once, few, many or name a class of expanded clone.

clone_size,d_call,j_call,v_call,cdr3_nt,cdr3_aa
.,.,TRBJ2-7,TRBV28,TGTGCCAGCAGTTACAGGGCTGCGATCTACGAGCAGTACTTC,CASSYRAAIYEQYF
.,.,TRBJ2-7,TRBV27,TGTGCCAGCAGCTTCGCGCCACAGGGTTACGAGCAGTACTTC,CASSFAPQGYEQYF
.,.,TRBJ1-6,TRBV7-9,TGTGCCAGCAGCTTAGACCGGGGATCGCCCCACTTT,CASSLDRGSPHF
.,.,TRBJ1-6,TRBV11-2,TGTGCCAGCAGCGACCGACATTCCTATAATTCACCCCTCCACTTT,CASSDRHSYNSPLHF
.,TRBD1,TRBJ1-1,TRBV2,TGTGCCAGCAGACTTAGGACAGGGCATGAAGCTTTCTTT,CASRLRTGHEAFF
.,TRBD1,TRBJ2-3,TRBV19,TGTGCCAGTAGTACCGGGGACAGTAGCACAGATACGCAGTATTTT,CASSTGDSSTDTQYF
once,TRBD1,TRBJ2-7,TRBV14,TGTGCCAGCAGCCAATCGGACAGGGTTGACGAGCAGTACTTC,CASSQSDRVDEQYF
.,.,TRBJ1-2,TRBV7-6,TGTGCCAGCAGCTTAGCGTACAGTTCCAACTATGGCTACACCTTC,CASSLAYSSNYGYTF
.,.,TRBJ2-6,TRBV7-9,TGTGCCAGCAGCCGAGAGGGCCTTCTAGTCTCTGGGGCCAACGTCCTGACTTTC,CASSREGLLVSGANVLTF
.,TRBD2,TRBJ2-1,TRBV7-7,TGTGCCAGCAGCGACGAACTAGCGGGGTACAATGAGCAGTTCTTC,CASSDELAGYNEQFF
.,.,TRBJ2-7,TRBV4-1,TGCGCCAGCAGCCAAGTTTGGGTTCGGGGGAATTCCAACGAGCAGTACTTC,CASSQVWVRGNSNEQYF
.,TRBD1,TRBJ1-5,TRBV28,TGTGCCAGCAGTTTATTGGCAGGGGGAAGGCAGCCCCAGCATTTT,CASSLLAGGRQPQHF
.,.,TRBJ2-7,TRBV5-1,TGCGCCAGCAGCGGTGACAGTAAATACGAGCAGTACTTC,CASSGDSKYEQYF
.,TRBD2,TRBJ2-7,TRBV27,TGTGCCAGCAGTCCCATTTTAGCGGGAGGGCCATACGAGCAGTACTTC,CASSPILAGGPYEQYF
.,.,TRBJ1-2,TRBV9,TGTGCCAGCAGCGTAGGTAGGGCCGGGGGAGGCTACACCTTC,CASSVGRAGGGYTF
.,TRBD1,TRBJ1-2,TRBV27,TGTGCCAGCAGTTCCGACAGGGGGGTAGGGGGCTACACCTTC,CASSSDRGVGGYTF
once,.,TRBJ2-7,TRBV15,TGTGCCACCAGCGAGGATAGAGCCTACGAGCAGTACTTC,CATSEDRAYEQYF
.,.,TRBJ2-7,TRBV27,TGTGCCAGCAGTTTTGGCCAGGGGAGCTACGAGCAGTACTTC,CASSFGQGSYEQYF
.,.,TRBJ2-7,TRBV9,TGTGCCAGCAGCGTAGTGGACAGTTCCTACGAGCAGTACTTC,CASSVVDSSYEQYF
.,.,TRBJ2-3,TRBV7-7,TGTGCCAGCAGTGACATTGCGGGGGATACGCAGTATTTT,CASSDIAGDTQYF
.,.,TRBJ2-7,TRBV5-1,TGCGCCAGCAGCTTGAACAGCTTACAATCCTACGAGCAGTACTTC,CASSLNSLQSYEQYF
.,TRBD2,TRBJ2-2,TRBV4-1,TGCGCCAGCAGCCACCGACTAGCGGGAGCCGGGGAGCTGTTTTTT,CASSHRLAGAGELFF
.,TRBD2,TRBJ2-3,TRBV6-5,TGTGCCAGCAGTTTAACCGGGACTAGCAGCACAGATACGCAGTATTTT,CASSLTGTSSTDTQYF
.,.,TRBJ2-2,TRBV27,TGTGCCAGCAGGCCCTCGGGACCTTACACCGGGGAGCTGTTTTTT,CASRPSGPYTGELFF
.,TRBD1,TRBJ1-1,TRBV28,TGTGCCAGCAGTTTAAACAGGGGCGAGAACACTGAAGCTTTCTTT,CASSLNRGENTEAFF
.,.,TRBJ2-7,TRBV6-5,TGTGCCAGCAGCAGGCTAGGACCCAGCTACGAGCAGTACTTC,CASSRLGPSYEQYF
once,.,TRBJ2-7,TRBV19,TGTGCCAGTAGTCCCTCCACTCTAAGCTCCTACGAGCAGTACTTC,CASSPSTLSSYEQYF
.,.,TRBJ1-2,TRBV29-1,TGCAGCGTTGAAGATATGGCCAACTATGGCTACACCTTC,CSVEDMANYGYTF
.,.,TRBJ1-5,TRBV27,TGTGCCAGCAGTTTATCCGGGGGCGGCAATCAGCCCCAGCATTTT,CASSLSGGGNQPQHF
.,.,TRBJ2-1,TRBV2,TGTGCCAGCAGTGAGATGGGACTCTACAATGAGCAGTTCTTC,CASSEMGLYNEQFF